These T cell receptor beta chains were read from a single sample in a study of response to subunit inactivated influenza vaccine. In TCRdb, the RT-PCR reads were re-called with MiXCR into one record per CDR3 protein. The data show about 830,000 distinct CDR3 sequences, approximately 17% seen once. The sequencing used PBMCs from blood, collected more than 4 days after vaccination. The receptors were gathered from a man between 45 and 60 years old who received an inactivated influenza vaccine. CDR3s include the opening cysteine and the closing phenylalanine or tryptophan. Fields, in order: J gene, clone size, D gene, V gene, CDR3 protein, CDR3 DNA. The D gene is left open where the match is weak. The size of a clone is reported for some rows only, either as once, few or many, or as a class for expanded clones.

TRBJ2-1,few,TRBD2,TRBV7-2,CASSSYRDYYNEQFF,TGTGCCAGCAGCTCCTACCGGGACTACTACAATGAGCAGTTCTTC
TRBJ2-2,many,-,TRBV29-1,CSVPGRGVGELFF,TGCAGCGTACCGGGACGAGGGGTCGGGGAGCTGTTTTTT
TRBJ1-4,-,-,TRBV20-1,CSAIREGRHEKLFF,TGCAGTGCTATAAGGGAGGGGCGGCATGAAAAACTGTTTTTT
TRBJ1-1,few,-,TRBV20-1,CSAEGTSGTEAFF,TGCAGTGCTGAAGGTACATCGGGCACTGAAGCTTTCTTT
TRBJ2-5,few,-,TRBV7-3,CASSLTDQGTQYF,TGTGCCAGCAGCCTGACGGATCAAGGGACCCAGTACTTC
TRBJ2-3,few,TRBD2,TRBV20-1,CSARDPRLAGERGGDTQYF,TGCAGTGCTAGAGATCCCCGGCTAGCGGGAGAGAGGGGCGGAGATACGCAGTATTTT
TRBJ2-5,-,TRBD1,TRBV7-2,CASSSPAGTGVETQYF,TGTGCCAGCAGCTCCCCGGCCGGGACAGGGGTAGAGACCCAGTACTTC
TRBJ2-1,few,-,TRBV7-9,CASSLGGLHNGFF,TGTGCCAGCAGCTTAGGCGGACTCCACAACGGGTTCTTC
TRBJ1-5,-,-,TRBV7-8,CASSFSRAGPNQPQHF,TGTGCCAGCAGCTTTAGCCGGGCAGGGCCAAATCAGCCCCAGCATTTT
TRBJ2-5,few,-,TRBV5-5,CASSWTGTTKETQYF,TGTGCCAGCAGCTGGACCGGGACAACAAAAGAGACCCAGTACTTC
TRBJ2-1,-,TRBD1,TRBV11-3,CASNLRDSSYNEQFF,TGTGCCAGCAACCTCAGGGACAGCTCCTACAATGAGCAGTTCTTC
TRBJ2-2,-,TRBD1,TRBV20-1,CSARDLKGTGNTGELFF,TGCAGTGCTAGAGATCTAAAGGGGACAGGCAACACCGGGGAGCTGTTTTTT
TRBJ2-1,few,-,TRBV4-1,CASRSIRGYNEQFF,TGCGCCAGCAGATCTATAAGAGGCTACAATGAGCAGTTCTTC
TRBJ2-3,-,TRBD2,TRBV27,CASSSPGTRTDTQYF,TGTGCCAGCAGTTCCCCCGGGACTAGAACAGATACGCAGTATTTT
TRBJ1-1,many,-,TRBV12-3/TRBV12-4,CASTTAGGNTEAFF,TGTGCCAGCACCACCGCCGGCGGGAACACTGAAGCTTTCTTT
TRBJ2-1,-,-,TRBV7-2,CASALDSRSYNEQFF,TGTGCCAGCGCGCTTGACAGCCGCTCCTACAATGAGCAGTTCTTC
TRBJ2-7,-,TRBD1,TRBV12-3/TRBV12-4,CASSFLGTGGLAIYEQYF,TGTGCCAGCAGTTTCCTAGGGACAGGGGGTTTAGCCATCTACGAGCAGTACTTC
TRBJ2-5,-,TRBD2,TRBV10-3,CAISVDVGLAGTQETQYF,TGTGCCATCAGTGTTGATGTAGGACTAGCGGGGACCCAAGAGACCCAGTACTTC
TRBJ2-7,few,TRBD1,TRBV5-6,CASSFGTGLNEQYF,TGTGCCAGCAGCTTCGGGACAGGATTAAACGAGCAGTACTTC
TRBJ2-7,few,TRBD1,TRBV20-1,CSARQIPGQGSHEQYF,TGCAGTGCTAGACAAATCCCGGGACAGGGGAGTCATGAGCAGTACTTC
TRBJ2-2,many,-,TRBV20-1,CSAREPVSGELFF,TGCAGTGCTAGAGAGCCCGTCTCCGGGGAGCTGTTTTTT
TRBJ2-2,many,-,TRBV20-1,CSARRGNTGELFF,TGCAGTGCTAGGAGGGGGAACACCGGGGAGCTGTTTTTT
TRBJ2-3,many,-,TRBV20-1,CSASRIGRGSTDTQYF,TGCAGTGCTAGCCGCATCGGCCGGGGGAGCACAGATACGCAGTATTTT
TRBJ2-1,-,TRBD2,TRBV10-1,CASSVSGGDNEQFF,TGCGCCAGCAGTGTTAGCGGGGGGGACAATGAGCAGTTCTTC
TRBJ1-4,few,-,TRBV27,CASSFRGTNEKLFF,TGTGCCAGCAGTTTCAGGGGAACGAATGAAAAACTGTTTTTT
TRBJ2-5,-,TRBD2,TRBV27,CASSFRGAGGETQYF,TGTGCCAGCAGTTTTAGGGGGGCGGGGGGAGAGACCCAGTACTTC
TRBJ2-5,few,-,TRBV12-3/TRBV12-4,CASSPSGGRLTQETQYF,TGTGCCAGCAGCCCTTCTGGAGGAAGACTTACACAAGAGACCCAGTACTTC
TRBJ2-1,-,TRBD1,TRBV7-9,CASSFGTGAQNEQFF,TGTGCCAGCAGCTTCGGGACAGGGGCCCAAAATGAGCAGTTCTTC
TRBJ2-3,few,-,TRBV7-2,CASSLARDTDTQYF,TGTGCCAGCAGCTTAGCCAGGGACACAGATACGCAGTATTTT
TRBJ2-5,-,-,TRBV19,CASSKWPAETQYF,TGTGCCAGTAGTAAGTGGCCGGCGGAGACCCAGTACTTC
TRBJ1-1,many,-,TRBV29-1,CSVAQGGNTEAFF,TGCAGCGTTGCTCAGGGAGGGAACACTGAAGCTTTCTTT
TRBJ2-1,-,TRBD2,TRBV7-3,CASSPTSGSTYNEQFF,TGTGCCAGCAGCCCAACTAGCGGGAGTACCTACAATGAGCAGTTCTTC
TRBJ2-7,few,TRBD2,TRBV7-9,CASSLAKGAGGYYEQYF,TGTGCCAGCAGCTTAGCCAAGGGAGCGGGAGGTTACTACGAGCAGTACTTC
TRBJ1-1,-,-,TRBV5-1,CASSLGSSNTEAFF,TGCGCCAGCAGCTTGGGATCATCGAACACTGAAGCTTTCTTT
TRBJ1-4,-,-,TRBV12-3/TRBV12-4,CASSLGDILFF,TGTGCCAGCAGTTTAGGGGACATCCTGTTTTTT
TRBJ2-2,few,TRBD1,TRBV6-2/TRBV6-3,CASSYPVGGITGELFF,TGTGCCAGCAGTTACCCCGTAGGGGGCATCACCGGGGAGCTGTTTTTT
TRBJ1-5,-,-,TRBV6-2/TRBV6-3,CASSYSLGHNQPQHF,TGTGCCAGCAGTTACTCGTTGGGCCACAATCAGCCCCAGCATTTT
TRBJ1-5,-,TRBD1,TRBV4-1,CASSQPDRGSNQPQHF,TGCGCCAGCAGCCAACCGGACAGGGGAAGCAATCAGCCCCAGCATTTT
TRBJ2-5,-,-,TRBV7-9,CASSTPGLNRGETQYF,TGTGCCAGCAGCACCCCGGGACTCAATAGAGGAGAGACCCAGTACTTC
TRBJ2-5,-,-,TRBV6-5,CASSSGVLGETQYF,TGTGCCAGCAGTTCCGGGGTTCTGGGGGAGACCCAGTACTTC
TRBJ1-4,-,-,TRBV5-1,CASSGQGATNEKLFF,TGCGCCAGCAGCGGCCAGGGCGCGACTAATGAAAAACTGTTTTTT
TRBJ1-1,few,-,TRBV3-1,CASSQVRVRGTEAFF,TGTGCCAGCAGCCAAGTGAGGGTTCGAGGCACTGAAGCTTTCTTT
TRBJ2-5,-,-,TRBV5-1,CASSLELETQYF,TGCGCCAGCAGCTTGGAATTGGAGACCCAGTACTTC
TRBJ1-2,-,-,TRBV3-1,CASSQGISANYGYTF,TGTGCCAGCAGCCAAGGAATCAGTGCTAACTATGGCTACACCTTC
TRBJ1-1,few,-,TRBV29-1,CSVERGRAEAFF,TGCAGCGTTGAGAGGGGGAGGGCTGAAGCTTTCTTT
TRBJ2-7,many,-,TRBV12-3/TRBV12-4,CASSPGTWEQYF,TGTGCCAGCAGTCCAGGGACCTGGGAGCAGTACTTC
TRBJ2-3,few,-,TRBV7-2,CASSSLRDSTDTQYF,TGTGCCAGCAGCTCCCTCCGGGACAGCACAGATACGCAGTATTTT
TRBJ2-2,-,-,TRBV6-1,CASSDLDVRNTGELFF,TGTGCCAGCAGCGACCTGGATGTGCGTAACACCGGGGAGCTGTTTTTT
TRBJ2-3,few,-,TRBV20-1,CSARDPPGSTDTQYF,TGCAGTGCTAGAGATCCCCCAGGGTCCACAGATACGCAGTATTTT
TRBJ2-2,few,-,TRBV10-3,CAITRGQGDTGELFF,TGTGCCATCACACGTGGGCAGGGTGACACCGGGGAGCTGTTTTTT
TRBJ2-5,few,-,TRBV24-1,CATSRGGRKSGETQYF,TGTGCCACCTCCAGGGGCGGAAGAAAGTCAGGGGAGACCCAGTACTTC
TRBJ2-7,-,-,TRBV7-7,CASSPLPPGSHEQYF,TGTGCTAGCAGCCCTCTTCCTCCAGGGTCCCACGAGCAGTACTTC